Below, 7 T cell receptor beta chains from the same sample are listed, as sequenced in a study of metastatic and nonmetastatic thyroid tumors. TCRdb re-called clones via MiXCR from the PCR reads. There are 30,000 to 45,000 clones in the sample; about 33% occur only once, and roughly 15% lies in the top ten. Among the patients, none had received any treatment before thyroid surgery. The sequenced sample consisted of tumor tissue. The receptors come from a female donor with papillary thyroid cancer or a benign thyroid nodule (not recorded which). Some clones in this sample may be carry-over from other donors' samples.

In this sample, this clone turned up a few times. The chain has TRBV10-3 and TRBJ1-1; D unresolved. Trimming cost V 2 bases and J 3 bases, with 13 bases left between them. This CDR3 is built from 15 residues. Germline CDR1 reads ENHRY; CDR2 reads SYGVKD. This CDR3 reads CAISEMRASDTEAFF. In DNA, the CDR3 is TGTGCCATCAGTGAGATGAGGGCATCCGACACTGAAGCTTTCTTT.

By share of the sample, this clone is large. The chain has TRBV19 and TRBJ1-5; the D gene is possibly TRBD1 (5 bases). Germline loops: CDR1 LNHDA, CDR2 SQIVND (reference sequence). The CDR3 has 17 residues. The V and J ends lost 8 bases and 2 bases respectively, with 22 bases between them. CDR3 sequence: CASRGVAASRRNQPQHF. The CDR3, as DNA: TGTGCCAGTCGGGGGGTCGCAGCTTCGCGGCGCAATCAGCCCCAGCATTTT.

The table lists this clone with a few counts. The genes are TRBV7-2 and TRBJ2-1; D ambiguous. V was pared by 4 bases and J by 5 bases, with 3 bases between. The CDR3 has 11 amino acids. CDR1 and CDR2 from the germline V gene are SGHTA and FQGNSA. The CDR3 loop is CASSYNNEQFF. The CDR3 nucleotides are TGTGCCAGCAGCTACAACAATGAGCAGTTCTTC.

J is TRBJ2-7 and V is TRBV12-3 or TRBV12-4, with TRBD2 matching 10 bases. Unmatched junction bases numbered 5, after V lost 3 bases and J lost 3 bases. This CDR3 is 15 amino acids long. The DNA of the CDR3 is TGTGCCAGCAGTTTCGGACTAGCGGAAGGCTACGAGCAGTACTTC. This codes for CASSFGLAEGYEQYF.

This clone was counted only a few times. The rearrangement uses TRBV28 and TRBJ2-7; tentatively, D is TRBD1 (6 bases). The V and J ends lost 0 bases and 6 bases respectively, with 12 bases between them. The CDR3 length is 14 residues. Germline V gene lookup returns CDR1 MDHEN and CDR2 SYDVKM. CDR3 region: CASSLWAGDSEQYF. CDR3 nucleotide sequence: TGTGCCAGCAGTTTATGGGCAGGGGATAGCGAGCAGTACTTC.

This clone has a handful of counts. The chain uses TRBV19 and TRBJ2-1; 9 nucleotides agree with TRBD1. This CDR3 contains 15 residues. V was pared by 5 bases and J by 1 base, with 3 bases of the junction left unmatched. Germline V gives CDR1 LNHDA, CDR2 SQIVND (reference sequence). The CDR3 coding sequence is TGTGCCAGTAGTGCCGGGACAGGGTCCTACAATGAGCAGTTCTTC. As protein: CASSAGTGSYNEQFF.

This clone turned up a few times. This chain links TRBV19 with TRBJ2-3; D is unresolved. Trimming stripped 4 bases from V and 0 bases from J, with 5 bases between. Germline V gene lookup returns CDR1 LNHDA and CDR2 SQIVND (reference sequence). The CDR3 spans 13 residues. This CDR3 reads CASSSGSTDTQYF. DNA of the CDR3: TGTGCCAGTAGTAGCGGTAGCACAGATACGCAGTATTTT. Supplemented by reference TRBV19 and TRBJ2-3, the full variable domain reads DGGITQSPKYLFRKEGQNVTLSCEQNLNHDAMYWYRQDPGQGLRLIYYSQIVNDFQKGDIAEGYSVSREKKESFPLTVTSAQKNPTAFYLCASSSGSTDTQYFGPGTRLTVL.